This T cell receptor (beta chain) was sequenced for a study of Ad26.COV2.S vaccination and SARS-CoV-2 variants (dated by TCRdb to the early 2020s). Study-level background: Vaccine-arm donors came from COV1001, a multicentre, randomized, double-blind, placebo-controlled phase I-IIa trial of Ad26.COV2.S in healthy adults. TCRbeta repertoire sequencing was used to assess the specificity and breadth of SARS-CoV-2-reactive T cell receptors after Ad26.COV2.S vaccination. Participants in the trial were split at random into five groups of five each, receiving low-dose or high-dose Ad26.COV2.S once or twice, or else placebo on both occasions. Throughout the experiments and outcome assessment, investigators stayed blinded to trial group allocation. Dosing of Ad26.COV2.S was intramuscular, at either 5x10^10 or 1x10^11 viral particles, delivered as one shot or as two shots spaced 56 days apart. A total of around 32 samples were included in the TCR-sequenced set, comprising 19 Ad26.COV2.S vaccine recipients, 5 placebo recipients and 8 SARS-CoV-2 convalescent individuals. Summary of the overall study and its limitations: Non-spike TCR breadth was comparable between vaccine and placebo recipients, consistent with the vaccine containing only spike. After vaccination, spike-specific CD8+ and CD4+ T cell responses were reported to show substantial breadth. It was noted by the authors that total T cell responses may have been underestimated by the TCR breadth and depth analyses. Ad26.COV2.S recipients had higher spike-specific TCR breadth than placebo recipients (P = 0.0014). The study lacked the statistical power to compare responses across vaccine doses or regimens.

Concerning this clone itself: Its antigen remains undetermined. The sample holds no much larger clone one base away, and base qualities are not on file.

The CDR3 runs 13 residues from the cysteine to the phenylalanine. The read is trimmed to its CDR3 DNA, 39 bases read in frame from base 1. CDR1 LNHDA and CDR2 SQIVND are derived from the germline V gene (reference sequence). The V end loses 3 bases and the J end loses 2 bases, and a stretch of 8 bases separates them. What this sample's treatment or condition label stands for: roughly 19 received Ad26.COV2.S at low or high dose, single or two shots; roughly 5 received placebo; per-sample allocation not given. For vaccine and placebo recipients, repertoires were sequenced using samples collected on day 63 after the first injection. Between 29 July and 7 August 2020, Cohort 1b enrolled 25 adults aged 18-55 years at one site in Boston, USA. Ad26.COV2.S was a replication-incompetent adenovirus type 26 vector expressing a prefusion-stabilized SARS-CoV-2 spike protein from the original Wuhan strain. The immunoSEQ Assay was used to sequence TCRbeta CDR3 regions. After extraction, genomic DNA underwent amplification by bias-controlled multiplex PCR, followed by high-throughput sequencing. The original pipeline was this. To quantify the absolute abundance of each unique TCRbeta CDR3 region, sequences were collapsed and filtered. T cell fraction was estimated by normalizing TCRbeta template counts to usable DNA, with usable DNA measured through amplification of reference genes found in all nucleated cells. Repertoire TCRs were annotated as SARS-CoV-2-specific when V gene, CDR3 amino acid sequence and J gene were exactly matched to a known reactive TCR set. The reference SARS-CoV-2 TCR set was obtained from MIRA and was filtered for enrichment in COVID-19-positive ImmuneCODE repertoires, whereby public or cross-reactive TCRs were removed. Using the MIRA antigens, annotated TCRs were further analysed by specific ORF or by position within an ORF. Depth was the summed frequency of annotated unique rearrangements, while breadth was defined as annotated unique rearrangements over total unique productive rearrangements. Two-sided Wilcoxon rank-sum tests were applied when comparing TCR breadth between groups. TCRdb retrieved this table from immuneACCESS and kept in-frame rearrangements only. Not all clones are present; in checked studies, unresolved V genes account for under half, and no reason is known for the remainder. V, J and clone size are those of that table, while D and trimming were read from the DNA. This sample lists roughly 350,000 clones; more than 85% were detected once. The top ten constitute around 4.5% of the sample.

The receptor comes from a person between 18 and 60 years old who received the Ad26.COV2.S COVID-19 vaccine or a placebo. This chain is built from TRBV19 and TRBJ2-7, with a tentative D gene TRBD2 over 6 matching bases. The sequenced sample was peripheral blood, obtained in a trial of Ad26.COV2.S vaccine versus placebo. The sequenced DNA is TGTGCCAGTAGTATCGGAGGGGCCTACGAGCAGTACTTC. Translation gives CASSIGGAYEQYF.